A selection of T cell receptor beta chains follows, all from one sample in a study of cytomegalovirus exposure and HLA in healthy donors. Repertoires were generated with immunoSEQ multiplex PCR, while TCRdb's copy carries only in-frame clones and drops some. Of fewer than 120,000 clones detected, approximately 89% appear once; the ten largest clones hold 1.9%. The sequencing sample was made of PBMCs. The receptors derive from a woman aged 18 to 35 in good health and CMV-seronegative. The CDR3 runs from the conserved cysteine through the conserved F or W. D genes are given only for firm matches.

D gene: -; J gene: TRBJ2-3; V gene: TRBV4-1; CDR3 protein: CASSQEGKGRTDTQYF
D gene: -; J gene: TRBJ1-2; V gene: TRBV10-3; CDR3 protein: CAISDPDSSTGYTF
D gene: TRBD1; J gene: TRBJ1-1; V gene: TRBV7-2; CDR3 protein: CASSDTGGTLTEAFF
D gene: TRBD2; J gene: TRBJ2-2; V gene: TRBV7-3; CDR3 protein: CASSLASGGTGELFF
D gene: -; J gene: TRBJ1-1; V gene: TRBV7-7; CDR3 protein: CASSFSENTEAFF
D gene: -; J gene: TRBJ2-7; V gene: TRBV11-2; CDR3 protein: CASSLVRVSDEQYF
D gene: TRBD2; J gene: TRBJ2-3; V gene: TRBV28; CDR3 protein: CASSSPGLGEYF
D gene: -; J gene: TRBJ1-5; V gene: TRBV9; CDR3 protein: CASSVGQGMNQPQHF
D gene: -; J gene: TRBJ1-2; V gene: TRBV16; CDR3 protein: CASSHLGGPPFDSYTF
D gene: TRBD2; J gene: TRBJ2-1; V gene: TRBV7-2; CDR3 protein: CASSSGLAGGYGQFF
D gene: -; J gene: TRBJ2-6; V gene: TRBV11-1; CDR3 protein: CASSSPWRTGANVLTF
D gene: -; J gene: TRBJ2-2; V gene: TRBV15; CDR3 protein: CATSAPGRSAGELFF
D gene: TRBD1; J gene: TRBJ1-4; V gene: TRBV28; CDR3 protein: CATDRGRGEKLFF
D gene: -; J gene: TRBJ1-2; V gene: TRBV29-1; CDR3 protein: CSVGSGDGYTF
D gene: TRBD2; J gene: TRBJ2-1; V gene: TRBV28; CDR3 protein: CASSQGTSGSRGNEQFF
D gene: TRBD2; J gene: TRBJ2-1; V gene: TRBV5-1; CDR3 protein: CASSFGTSDNEQFF
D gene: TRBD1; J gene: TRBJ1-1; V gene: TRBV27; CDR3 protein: CASTIGQGAGTEAFF
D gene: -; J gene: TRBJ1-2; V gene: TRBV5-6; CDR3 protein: CASSLDRYLYGYTF
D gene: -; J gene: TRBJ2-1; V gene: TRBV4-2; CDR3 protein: CASSQEGQLSYNEQFF
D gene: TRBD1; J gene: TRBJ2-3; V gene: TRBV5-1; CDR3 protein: CASSSPSRDRGWTDTQYF
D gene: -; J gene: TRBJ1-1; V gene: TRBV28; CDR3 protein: CASSLGGFEAFF